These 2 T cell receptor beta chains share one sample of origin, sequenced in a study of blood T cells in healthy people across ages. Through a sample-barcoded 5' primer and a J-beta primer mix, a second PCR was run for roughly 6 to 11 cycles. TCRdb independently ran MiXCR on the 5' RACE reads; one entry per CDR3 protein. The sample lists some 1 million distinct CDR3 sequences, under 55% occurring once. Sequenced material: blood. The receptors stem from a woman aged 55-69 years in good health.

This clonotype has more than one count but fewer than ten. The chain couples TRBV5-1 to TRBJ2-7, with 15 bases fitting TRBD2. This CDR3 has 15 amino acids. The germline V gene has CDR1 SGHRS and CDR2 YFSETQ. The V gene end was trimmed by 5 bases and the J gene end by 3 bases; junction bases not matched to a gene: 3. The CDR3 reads CASRGLAGGLYEQYF. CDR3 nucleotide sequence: TGCGCCAGCAGAGGACTAGCGGGAGGGCTCTACGAGCAGTACTTC.

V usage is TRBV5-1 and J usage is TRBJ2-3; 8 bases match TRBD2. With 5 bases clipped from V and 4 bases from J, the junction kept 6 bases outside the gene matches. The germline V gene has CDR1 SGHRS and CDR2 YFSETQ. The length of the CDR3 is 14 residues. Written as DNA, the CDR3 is TGCGCCAGCAGTCAGCGGGGGCAGCCAGATACGCAGTATTTT. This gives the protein CASSQRGQPDTQYF.